The rows below give T cell receptor beta chains drawn from one sample of a study of shared clonotypes between healthy human individuals. The table came from immunoSEQ multiplex PCR; TCRdb's copy has only in-frame clones and leaves some out. The repertoire consists of about 2.4 million clones, with over 85% occurring once and the leading ten covering approximately 0.35%. The source material was naive CD4+ T cells from PBMCs. Receptor source: a young man in good health. Some clones in this sample may be carry-over from other donors' samples. The CDR3 runs from the conserved cysteine through the conserved F or W. Fields, in order: clone size, D gene, V gene, J gene, CDR3 protein, CDR3 DNA. A D gene is named only where the DNA matches it firmly. Expanded clones get a size class; other rows say once, few or many, or leave the size out.

clone_size: -; d_call: TRBD1; v_call: TRBV11-3; j_call: TRBJ1-4; cdr3_aa: CASSLRTGGAEKLFF; cdr3_nt: TGTGCCAGCAGCCTCCGGACAGGGGGTGCGGAAAAACTGTTTTTT
clone_size: -; d_call: -; v_call: TRBV19; j_call: TRBJ2-2; cdr3_aa: CASSIRTVTTGELFF; cdr3_nt: TGTGCCAGTAGCATCCGGACTGTCACGACCGGGGAGCTGTTTTTT
clone_size: -; d_call: -; v_call: TRBV28; j_call: TRBJ1-2; cdr3_aa: CASSLPLGAQGYTF; cdr3_nt: TGTGCCAGCAGTCTCCCCCTAGGGGCGCAGGGCTACACCTTC
clone_size: -; d_call: -; v_call: TRBV28; j_call: TRBJ2-1; cdr3_aa: CASTPGNPYNEQFF; cdr3_nt: TGTGCCAGCACTCCCGGTAACCCCTACAATGAGCAGTTCTTC
clone_size: -; d_call: -; v_call: TRBV20-1; j_call: TRBJ2-1; cdr3_aa: CSANRVSEQFF; cdr3_nt: TGCAGTGCTAACAGGGTGAGTGAGCAGTTCTTC
clone_size: -; d_call: -; v_call: TRBV7-3; j_call: TRBJ2-3; cdr3_aa: CASSLTSSSADTQYF; cdr3_nt: TGTGCCAGCAGCTTAACGTCCTCTTCCGCAGATACGCAGTATTTT
clone_size: -; d_call: -; v_call: TRBV28; j_call: TRBJ1-2; cdr3_aa: CASTPGGATVAGYTF; cdr3_nt: TGTGCCAGCACCCCTGGAGGGGCTACCGTCGCCGGCTACACCTTC
clone_size: -; d_call: -; v_call: TRBV5-1; j_call: TRBJ1-4; cdr3_aa: CASSLVAAGEKLFF; cdr3_nt: TGCGCCAGCAGCTTGGTGGCGGCGGGCGAAAAACTGTTTTTT
clone_size: -; d_call: -; v_call: TRBV5-1; j_call: TRBJ2-2; cdr3_aa: CASGAASNTGELFF; cdr3_nt: TGCGCCAGCGGGGCCGCCTCGAACACCGGGGAGCTGTTTTTT
clone_size: -; d_call: TRBD1; v_call: TRBV2; j_call: TRBJ2-3; cdr3_aa: CASRRTGVPITDTQYF; cdr3_nt: TGTGCCAGCAGGCGAACAGGGGTGCCAATCACAGATACGCAGTATTTT
clone_size: -; d_call: -; v_call: TRBV7-3; j_call: TRBJ2-1; cdr3_aa: CASSLSGGSYNEQFF; cdr3_nt: TGTGCCAGCAGCCTCAGCGGTGGCTCCTACAATGAGCAGTTCTTC
clone_size: -; d_call: -; v_call: TRBV5-1; j_call: TRBJ2-2; cdr3_aa: CASSFLGTENTGELFF; cdr3_nt: TGCGCCAGCAGCTTTTTAGGGACGGAGAACACCGGGGAGCTGTTTTTT
clone_size: -; d_call: -; v_call: TRBV7-9; j_call: TRBJ1-2; cdr3_aa: CASSFRGGYGYTF; cdr3_nt: TGTGCCAGCAGCTTTCGGGGCGGCTATGGCTACACCTTC
clone_size: once; d_call: TRBD1; v_call: TRBV19; j_call: TRBJ2-1; cdr3_aa: CATNNRGNEQFF; cdr3_nt: TGTGCCACCAACAACAGGGGCAATGAGCAGTTCTTC
clone_size: -; d_call: TRBD1; v_call: TRBV19; j_call: TRBJ1-1; cdr3_aa: CASSIFGTGNTEAFF; cdr3_nt: TGTGCCAGTAGTATCTTCGGGACAGGGAACACTGAAGCTTTCTTT
clone_size: -; d_call: TRBD2; v_call: TRBV2; j_call: TRBJ2-2; cdr3_aa: CASRLAGGYTGELFF; cdr3_nt: TGTGCCAGCAGACTCGCGGGAGGATACACCGGGGAGCTGTTTTTT
clone_size: -; d_call: TRBD1; v_call: TRBV5-1; j_call: TRBJ1-2; cdr3_aa: CASTPSGTVYGYTF; cdr3_nt: TGCGCCAGCACCCCGTCCGGGACAGTTTATGGCTACACCTTC
clone_size: -; d_call: -; v_call: TRBV19; j_call: TRBJ2-6; cdr3_aa: CASSWVRGGANVLTF; cdr3_nt: TGTGCCAGTAGTTGGGTCCGGGGTGGGGCCAACGTCCTGACTTTC
clone_size: once; d_call: -; v_call: TRBV5-1; j_call: TRBJ2-7; cdr3_aa: CASSLTAGSHEQYF; cdr3_nt: TGCGCCAGCAGCTTGACGGCCGGGAGCCACGAGCAGTACTTC
clone_size: -; d_call: TRBD2; v_call: TRBV5-1; j_call: TRBJ2-1; cdr3_aa: CASSFLRWSGTSGRLTDEQFF; cdr3_nt: TGCGCCAGCAGCTTTCTACGGTGGAGTGGGACTAGCGGGAGATTAACGGATGAGCAGTTCTTC
clone_size: -; d_call: TRBD1; v_call: TRBV6-1; j_call: TRBJ1-4; cdr3_aa: CASREGGANEKLFF; cdr3_nt: TGTGCCAGCAGGGAAGGGGGCGCCAATGAAAAACTGTTTTTT
clone_size: -; d_call: -; v_call: TRBV4-2; j_call: TRBJ2-7; cdr3_aa: CASSQDRTSYEQYF; cdr3_nt: TGTGCCAGCAGCCAAGATAGGACAAGCTACGAGCAGTACTTC
clone_size: few; d_call: -; v_call: TRBV30; j_call: TRBJ1-2; cdr3_aa: CAWRLPPGYTF; cdr3_nt: TGTGCCTGGAGACTCCCGCCTGGCTACACCTTC
clone_size: -; d_call: -; v_call: TRBV7-2; j_call: TRBJ2-3; cdr3_aa: CASRATDTQYF; cdr3_nt: TGTGCCAGCAGGGCTACAGATACGCAGTATTTT
clone_size: -; d_call: TRBD1; v_call: TRBV25-1; j_call: TRBJ2-7; cdr3_aa: CASSETGGSNEQYF; cdr3_nt: TGTGCCAGCAGTGAAACAGGGGGGTCCAACGAGCAGTACTTC
clone_size: -; d_call: TRBD2; v_call: TRBV28; j_call: TRBJ2-3; cdr3_aa: CASSRAGVRADTQYF; cdr3_nt: TGTGCCAGCAGTCGAGCGGGAGTGAGAGCAGATACGCAGTATTTT
clone_size: -; d_call: -; v_call: TRBV6-6; j_call: TRBJ1-5; cdr3_aa: CASRSEGKGQPQHF; cdr3_nt: TGTGCCAGCAGGTCCGAGGGTAAGGGTCAGCCCCAGCATTTT
clone_size: -; d_call: -; v_call: TRBV7-2; j_call: TRBJ2-1; cdr3_aa: CASSLQGGTYNEQFF; cdr3_nt: TGTGCCAGCAGCTTACAGGGAGGCACCTACAATGAGCAGTTCTTC
clone_size: -; d_call: -; v_call: TRBV19; j_call: TRBJ2-5; cdr3_aa: CASSGEEGETQYF; cdr3_nt: TGTGCCAGTAGTGGGGAGGAGGGGGAGACCCAGTACTTC
clone_size: once; d_call: TRBD1; v_call: TRBV5-6; j_call: TRBJ1-1; cdr3_aa: CASSFAGGLKNEAFF; cdr3_nt: TGTGCCAGCAGCTTTGCAGGGGGCCTGAAGAATGAAGCTTTCTTT
clone_size: -; d_call: TRBD1; v_call: TRBV18; j_call: TRBJ2-1; cdr3_aa: CASSPRTGSNNEQFF; cdr3_nt: TGTGCCAGCTCACCCCGGACAGGATCTAACAATGAGCAGTTCTTC
clone_size: -; d_call: -; v_call: TRBV5-1; j_call: TRBJ1-4; cdr3_aa: CASSLGRMSEKLFF; cdr3_nt: TGCGCCAGCAGCTTGGGCAGGATGAGCGAAAAACTGTTTTTT
clone_size: -; d_call: TRBD2; v_call: TRBV7-8; j_call: TRBJ2-7; cdr3_aa: CASSSPSSGYSYEQYF; cdr3_nt: TGTGCCAGCAGCTCGCCTTCTAGCGGGTACTCCTACGAGCAGTACTTC
clone_size: -; d_call: -; v_call: TRBV9; j_call: TRBJ2-1; cdr3_aa: CASSVTSSGVSYNEQFF; cdr3_nt: TGTGCCAGCAGCGTCACGAGCTCGGGGGTTTCCTACAATGAGCAGTTCTTC
clone_size: -; d_call: -; v_call: TRBV19; j_call: TRBJ1-1; cdr3_aa: CASSMLGGMNTEAFF; cdr3_nt: TGTGCCAGTAGTATGCTCGGGGGCATGAACACTGAAGCTTTCTTT
clone_size: -; d_call: TRBD1; v_call: TRBV2; j_call: TRBJ1-2; cdr3_aa: CASSGKGAGYGYTF; cdr3_nt: TGTGCCAGCAGTGGTAAGGGGGCAGGCTATGGCTACACCTTC
clone_size: -; d_call: -; v_call: TRBV30; j_call: TRBJ1-4; cdr3_aa: CAWSVSGNEKLFF; cdr3_nt: TGTGCCTGGAGTGTAAGTGGGAATGAAAAACTGTTTTTT
clone_size: -; d_call: -; v_call: TRBV11-3; j_call: TRBJ2-1; cdr3_aa: CASSADNEQFF; cdr3_nt: TGTGCCAGCAGCGCAGACAATGAGCAGTTCTTC
clone_size: -; d_call: -; v_call: TRBV9; j_call: TRBJ2-1; cdr3_aa: CASSVGHEQFF; cdr3_nt: TGTGCCAGCAGCGTAGGACATGAGCAGTTCTTC
clone_size: few; d_call: TRBD1; v_call: TRBV7-9; j_call: TRBJ1-1; cdr3_aa: CASSSQGKNTEAFF; cdr3_nt: TGTGCCAGCAGCTCACAGGGGAAAAACACTGAAGCTTTCTTT
clone_size: -; d_call: -; v_call: TRBV9; j_call: TRBJ2-1; cdr3_aa: CASSVGPENEQFF; cdr3_nt: TGTGCCAGCAGCGTAGGCCCAGAGAATGAGCAGTTCTTC
clone_size: -; d_call: TRBD1; v_call: TRBV7-7; j_call: TRBJ1-1; cdr3_aa: CASSPGQGSTEAFF; cdr3_nt: TGTGCCAGCAGCCCCGGACAGGGGAGCACTGAAGCTTTCTTT
clone_size: -; d_call: -; v_call: TRBV28; j_call: TRBJ1-1; cdr3_aa: CASSFLSWGRGTEAFF; cdr3_nt: TGTGCCAGCAGTTTTTTGTCTTGGGGCAGGGGAACTGAAGCTTTCTTT
clone_size: -; d_call: -; v_call: TRBV28; j_call: TRBJ2-5; cdr3_aa: CARGGHNPYQYF; cdr3_nt: TGTGCCAGGGGGGGCCACAACCCTTACCAGTACTTC
clone_size: -; d_call: -; v_call: TRBV7-3; j_call: TRBJ2-2; cdr3_aa: CASSLRGTGNTGELFF; cdr3_nt: TGTGCCAGCAGCTTAAGGGGGACCGGGAACACCGGGGAGCTGTTTTTT
clone_size: once; d_call: -; v_call: TRBV5-1; j_call: TRBJ2-5; cdr3_aa: CASSFGTRGQETQYF; cdr3_nt: TGCGCCAGCAGCTTCGGTACCCGCGGCCAAGAGACCCAGTACTTC
clone_size: -; d_call: TRBD2; v_call: TRBV5-1; j_call: TRBJ2-7; cdr3_aa: CASRSSGIGEQYF; cdr3_nt: TGCGCCAGCAGGTCTAGCGGGATTGGCGAGCAGTACTTC
clone_size: -; d_call: -; v_call: TRBV4-1; j_call: TRBJ1-5; cdr3_aa: CASSQGSLLGNQPQHF; cdr3_nt: TGCGCCAGCAGCCAGGGGTCACTCCTGGGCAATCAGCCCCAGCATTTT
clone_size: -; d_call: TRBD2; v_call: TRBV5-4; j_call: TRBJ2-1; cdr3_aa: CASSLDIAGGNEQFF; cdr3_nt: TGTGCCAGCAGCTTAGATATAGCGGGAGGCAATGAGCAGTTCTTC